Listed here are 23 T cell receptor beta chains from one sample, sequenced in a study of cytomegalovirus exposure and HLA in healthy donors. The PCR was carried out with 60 Vbeta primers and 13 Jbeta primers. Sequencing was performed with immunoSEQ multiplex PCR; in TCRdb, only in-frame clones are kept and a portion is missing. The table records roughly 120,000 clones, approximately 80% of them present only once. Sequenced input: PBMCs. These receptors were collected from a woman in her forties in good health and CMV-seropositive.

The table lists this clone with a few counts. The chain recombines TRBV5-6 with TRBJ2-1, with 15 bases aligning to TRBD2. The CDR3 runs to 15 residues. CDR1 and CDR2 from the germline V gene are SGHDT and YYEEEE. J was trimmed by 14 bases and V by 3 bases; bases with no gene match: 9. CDR3 residues: CASSSLRTSGRVKFF. DNA of the CDR3: TGTGCCAGCAGCTCCCTAAGGACTAGCGGGAGGGTGAAGTTCTTC.

CDR3 coding DNA: TGTGCCAGCAGTGAACCAATAGTTTTCGGGGAGACCCAGTACTTC. Amino acids: CASSEPIVFGETQYF. The chain has TRBV25-1 and TRBJ2-5; no reliable D call. This CDR3 comprises 15 residues. Deletions cut 2 bases from V and 5 bases from J, with 15 bases between. Germline V gene sequence: CDR1 MGHDK, CDR2 SYGVNS.

The chain combines TRBV5-4 with TRBJ1-6, with D perhaps matching TRBD1 (5 bases). From germline, CDR1 is SGHNT and CDR2 YYREEE (reference sequence). V was cut by 0 bases and J by 9 bases, with 10 bases left in between. The CDR3 sequence is 14 residues long. CDR3 amino acids: CASSLGGSASPLHF. DNA of the CDR3: TGTGCCAGCAGCTTGGGGGGCTCCGCTTCACCCCTCCACTTT.

The J gene is TRBJ2-1, the V gene TRBV27; 11 bases are a match to TRBD2. The V and J ends lost 3 bases and 9 bases, in that order; junction bases with no gene match: 7. Germline CDR1 is MNHEY and CDR2 is SMNVEV (reference sequence). The CDR3 is 15 residues long. CDR3 protein: CASSLRTSGPFEQFF. CDR3 sequence (DNA): TGTGCCAGCAGTTTGCGGACTAGCGGGCCTTTTGAGCAGTTCTTC.

The chain couples TRBV9 to TRBJ1-3; 9 nucleotides agree with TRBD1. Germline trimming cut 3 bases from V and 0 bases from J; bases unmatched to any gene: 4. CDR1 and CDR2 (germline): SGDLS, YYNGEE. This CDR3 has 16 amino acids. The CDR3 reads CASSATGGPSGNTIYF. CDR3 nucleotide sequence: TGTGCCAGCAGCGCTACAGGGGGCCCCTCTGGAAACACCATATATTTT. The variable domain in full, with the rest retrieved from reference TRBV9 and TRBJ1-3, is DSGVTQTPKHLITATGQRVTLRCSPRSGDLSVYWYQQSLDQGLQFLIQYYNGEERAKGNILERFSAQQFPDLHSELNLSSLELGDSALYFCASSATGGPSGNTIYFGEGSWLTVV.

The rearrangement uses TRBV10-1 and TRBJ2-1, with D possibly being TRBD2 (6 bases). The CDR3 sequence is 14 residues long. With 10 bases removed from V and 7 bases from J, the gap between germline ends came to 20 bases. CDR1 and CDR2 from the germline V gene are WNHNN and SYGVQD (reference sequence). DNA for the CDR3: TGCGCCATCGGCGGGGACTCAAGGAGGAATGAGCAGTTCTTC. It yields the protein CAIGGDSRRNEQFF.

The V and J genes are TRBV14 and TRBJ2-2; 11 nucleotides match TRBD2. The trim removed 4 bases at V and 3 bases at J, leaving 10 bases unmatched. Germline-derived CDR1 and CDR2 are SGHDN and FVKESK. The CDR3 runs to 18 residues. The CDR3 DNA reads as TGTGCCAGCAGCCGAATTACTAGCGGGAGATCTGACACCGGGGAGCTGTTTTTT. Residues: CASSRITSGRSDTGELFF.

The chain employs TRBV6-1 and TRBJ2-3; D unclear. Germline V gene lookup returns CDR1 MNHNS and CDR2 SASEGT. The CDR3 runs to 15 residues. V lost 5 bases, J lost 4 bases, and 16 bases lay in between. CDR3 sequence reads: CASSLYYQSSDTQYF. Here the CDR3 DNA reads TGTGCCAGCAGTTTGTACTACCAGTCATCAGATACGCAGTATTTT.

The CDR3 nucleotides read TGCGCCAGCAGCTTGGAGCCCGGGTCCGGCACAGATACGCAGTATTTT. Translating it yields CASSLEPGSGTDTQYF. V usage is TRBV5-1 and J usage is TRBJ2-3; D ambiguous. The V gene's germline CDR1 is SGHRS and CDR2 YFSETQ. The V end was cut by 0 bases, the J end by 1 base, with 12 bases between. The CDR3 loop spans 16 amino acids.

This clone was counted a single time. The chain is built from TRBV21-1 and TRBJ1-6; whether TRBD1, the table's D call, matches the DNA was not checked. TRBV21-1 is noted as a pseudogene. The CDR3 extends over 17 amino acids. The CDR3 DNA follows: TGTGCCAGCAGCTTAAACAGGGGAGGCTCCTATAATTCACCCCTCCACTTT. Its translation: CASSLNRGGSYNSPLHF.

The V call is TRBV5-4, the J call TRBJ2-7; 10 positions agree with TRBD2. Germline values: CDR1 SGHNT, CDR2 YYREEE (reference sequence). After removal of 1 base from V and 2 bases from J, the junction contained 9 bases not matched to a gene. This CDR3 has 17 residues. This CDR3 reads CASSLRSGGGPAYEQYF. CDR3 bases: TGTGCCAGCAGCTTGAGGAGCGGGGGGGGACCCGCCTACGAGCAGTACTTC. Combining the CDR3 with reference TRBV5-4 and TRBJ2-7 gives the whole variable domain ETGVTQSPTHLIKTRGQQVTLRCSSQSGHNTVSWYQQALGQGPQFIFQYYREEENGRGNFPPRFSGLQFPNYSSELNVNALELDDSALYLCASSLRSGGGPAYEQYFGPGTRLTVT.

In this sample, this clone turned up a few times. V is TRBV29-1 and J is TRBJ1-2; D is uncertain. Germline V lookup: CDR1 SQVTM, CDR2 ANQGSEA. Between the trimmed V and J ends, which lost 0 bases and 6 bases, there was a span of 11 bases. CDR3 size: 13 residues. CDR3 DNA: TGCAGCGTTGAAGATGGCCGGGAGGATGGCTACACCTTC. Residues: CSVEDGREDGYTF.

This sequence joins TRBV5-1 and TRBJ1-4; 9 positions agree with TRBD1. Germline V gene sequence: CDR1 SGHRS, CDR2 YFSETQ. The J segment lost 5 bases and the V segment lost 5 bases, leaving 7 bases of the junction unmatched. This CDR3 comprises 15 residues. The CDR3 protein is CASRQGQGGNEKLFF. For the CDR3, the DNA is TGCGCCAGCAGGCAGGGACAGGGAGGGAATGAAAAACTGTTTTTT.

This clone turned up a few times. This rearrangement joins TRBV6-5 to TRBJ1-1, with a tentative D call TRBD1 (6 bases). CDR3 length: 14 residues. The germline gives CDR1 MNHEY, CDR2 SVGAGI. Trimming took off 7 bases at V and 3 bases at J, with 15 bases between the two ends. CDR3 sequence: CASNADRTYTEAFF. The CDR3 DNA is TGTGCCAGCAACGCGGACAGAACCTACACTGAAGCTTTCTTT.

This clone came up a few times. The chain combines TRBV7-9 with TRBJ2-5; no reliable D call. There are 16 residues in the CDR3. CDR1 is SEHNR and CDR2 is FQNEAQ in the germline V gene (reference sequence). V lost 5 bases, J lost 2 bases, and 18 bases lay in between. In DNA, the CDR3 is TGTGCCAGCAGCCCCCCTTTTGGGCATAGGCAAGAGACCCAGTACTTC. Protein: CASSPPFGHRQETQYF.

This chain joins TRBV25-1 and TRBJ2-5; D unclear. The V end was cut by 4 bases, the J end by 0 bases, with 15 bases between. There are 16 residues in the CDR3. The V gene's germline CDR1 is MGHDK and CDR2 SYGVNS. The CDR3 loop is CASSGQNVKYQETQYF. CDR3 DNA sequence: TGTGCCAGCAGTGGCCAGAATGTGAAATACCAAGAGACCCAGTACTTC.

The chain joins TRBV5-6 to TRBJ1-4, with D possibly TRBD1 on 5 matching bases. From germline, CDR1 is SGHDT and CDR2 YYEEEE. This CDR3 is built from 16 residues. V was shortened by 1 base and J by 0 bases, with 10 bases between the two germline ends. CDR3 sequence: CASSLIQGATNEKLFF. The CDR3, as DNA: TGTGCCAGCAGCTTGATCCAGGGCGCAACTAATGAAAAACTGTTTTTT.

The chain employs TRBV9 and TRBJ1-5; D is undetermined. The CDR3 is 14 residues long. Trimming removed 1 base from V and 2 bases from J, with 7 bases in between. Germline V gene data show CDR1 as SGDLS and CDR2 as YYNGEE. CDR3 DNA sequence: TGTGCCAGCAGCGTATCCTTCGGCAATCAGCCCCAGCATTTT. Residues: CASSVSFGNQPQHF.

This chain connects TRBV7-3 to TRBJ1-1, with TRBD1 as a possible D gene (5 bases). Germline V gene sequence: CDR1 SGHTA, CDR2 FQGTGA. This CDR3 has 13 residues. Trimming shortened V by 0 bases and J by 8 bases, and 10 bases separated the two germline ends. The CDR3 sequence: CASSLTGAAEAFF. CDR3 DNA: TGTGCCAGCAGCTTAACAGGGGCAGCCGAAGCTTTCTTT.

The gene calls are TRBV30 and TRBJ2-3; the D gene is possibly TRBD2 (5 bases). CDR3 length: 15 amino acids. Germline V CDR1 and CDR2: GTSNPN, SVGIG (reference sequence). V lost 2 bases and J lost 6, with 18 bases in between. The CDR3 spells CAWSTRELLTDTQYF. The DNA of the CDR3 is TGTGCCTGGAGTACGAGGGAGTTACTCACGGATACGCAGTATTTT.

The J gene is TRBJ1-6, the V gene TRBV6-6; 9 nucleotides align to TRBD1. CDR1 and CDR2 from the germline V gene are MNHNY and SVGAGI (reference sequence). With V trimmed by 5 bases and J by 9 bases, 8 bases remained unmatched. The CDR3 totals 15 residues. Here the CDR3 reads CASSNPGQGASPLHF. In nucleotides, the CDR3 is TGTGCCAGCAGTAATCCGGGACAGGGTGCTTCACCCCTCCACTTT.

The table lists this clone with a few counts. The chain uses TRBV7-9 and TRBJ1-1, with TRBD1 matching 9 bases. Germline trimming cut 5 bases from V and 1 base from J; bases unmatched to any gene: 5. Germline CDR1 and CDR2: SEHNR and FQNEAQ (reference sequence). The CDR3 is 15 amino acids. The CDR3 reads CASSQRQGGNTEAFF. CDR3 sequence (DNA): TGTGCCAGCAGCCAAAGACAGGGGGGGAACACTGAAGCTTTCTTT.

The table lists this clone with a few counts. V is TRBV11-2 and J is TRBJ2-5; possible D gene TRBD1, 6 bases. Germline-derived CDR1 and CDR2 are SGHAT and FQNNGV. V gave up 5 bases and J gave up 7 bases, with 8 bases separating them. The CDR3 is 11 residues long. CDR3 DNA: TGTGCCAGCAGCCAAGGGGGGACCCAGTACTTC. Protein sequence: CASSQGGTQYF.